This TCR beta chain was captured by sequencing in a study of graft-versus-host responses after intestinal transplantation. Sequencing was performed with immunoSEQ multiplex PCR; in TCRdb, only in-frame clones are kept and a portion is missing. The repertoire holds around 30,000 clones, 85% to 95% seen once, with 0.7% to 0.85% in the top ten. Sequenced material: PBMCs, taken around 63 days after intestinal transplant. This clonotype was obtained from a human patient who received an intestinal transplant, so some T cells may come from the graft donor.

The CDR3 spells CASSETIVPAGGPAGQPQHF. CDR3 sequence (DNA): TGTGCCAGCAGCGAAACCATTGTCCCGGCAGGGGGCCCCGCCGGGCAGCCCCAGCATTTT. V and J are TRBV6-1 and TRBJ1-5, with 8 bases matching TRBD1. Germline V gene data show CDR1 as MNHNS and CDR2 as SASEGT. The CDR3 loop spans 20 amino acids. V lost 6 bases to trimming and J lost 7 bases; unmatched junction nucleotides: 26.